This paragraph covers one T cell receptor beta chain sequence. Its target is unknown. This PCR relied on a set of 60 Vbeta primers and 13 Jbeta primers. Sequencing used immunoSEQ multiplex PCR; TCRdb keeps in-frame clones, though not all of them. In the table there are 75,000 to 90,000 clones, more than 65% of which are singletons. The germline V gene encodes CDR1 WSHSY and CDR2 SAAADI. The V end was cut by 3 bases, the J end by 1 base, with 9 bases between. The CDR3 length is 15 residues. This sample stems from a study of cytomegalovirus exposure and HLA in healthy donors. Notes on the study in general: CMV serostatus alone was available as immune exposure information.

The source is a woman aged 40 to 55 in good health and CMV-seropositive. The source material was PBMCs. The V call is TRBV10-2, the J call TRBJ2-2, with no clear D. As DNA, the CDR3 is TGCGCCAGCAGTGATTGGCAGCGGAACACCGGGGAGCTGTTTTTT. This sequence encodes CASSDWQRNTGELFF.